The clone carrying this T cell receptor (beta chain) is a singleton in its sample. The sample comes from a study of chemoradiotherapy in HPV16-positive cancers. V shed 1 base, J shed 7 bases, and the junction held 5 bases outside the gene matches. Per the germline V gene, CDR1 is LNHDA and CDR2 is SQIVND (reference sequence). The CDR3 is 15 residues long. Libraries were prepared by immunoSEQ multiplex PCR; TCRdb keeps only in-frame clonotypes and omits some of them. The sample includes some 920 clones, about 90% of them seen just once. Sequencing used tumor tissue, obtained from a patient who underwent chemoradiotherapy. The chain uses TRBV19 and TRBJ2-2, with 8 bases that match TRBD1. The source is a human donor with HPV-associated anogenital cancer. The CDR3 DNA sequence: TGTGCCAGTAGTATAGGTGGGACAGGAAACGGGGAGCTGTTTTTT. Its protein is CASSIGGTGNGELFF.